The 27 T cell receptor beta chains reported below all come from one sample, sequenced in a study of OX40 agonist ivuxolimab in advanced cancers. Repertoires were generated with immunoSEQ multiplex PCR, while TCRdb's copy carries only in-frame clones and drops some. The sample lists about 76,000 clones, 80% to 90% occurring once. The sequencing here drew on CD4+ or CD8+ T cells sorted from blood, taken in a trial of the OX40 agonist ivuxolimab. These receptors came from an adult with an advanced solid tumor such as melanoma, head and neck, liver or kidney cancer.

V is TRBV7-9 and J is TRBJ1-5; no firm D call. The V gene's germline CDR1 is SEHNR and CDR2 FQNEAQ (reference sequence). The CDR3 has 12 residues. V lost 1 base, J lost 6 bases, and 4 bases lay in between. CDR3 protein: CASSLESQPQHF. The CDR3 nucleotides are TGTGCCAGCAGCTTAGAGTCTCAGCCCCAGCATTTT.

This chain joins TRBV9 and TRBJ1-3, with 7 positions matching TRBD1. With 7 bases clipped from V and 2 bases from J, the junction kept 3 bases outside the gene matches. This CDR3 is built from 13 residues. The V gene's germline CDR1 is SGDLS and CDR2 YYNGEE. The CDR3 sequence is CASGRGTGNTIYF. The CDR3 DNA is TGTGCCAGCGGCAGGGGGACTGGAAACACCATATATTTT.

This clone was counted only a few times. The chain couples TRBV21-1 to TRBJ1-2. TRBV21-1 is given as a pseudogene. This CDR3 spans 12 amino acids. For the CDR3, the DNA is TGTGCCAGCCACACTCCTAGCTATGGCTACACCTTC. This gives the protein CASHTPSYGYTF.

This clone was detected only a few times. V is TRBV2 and J is TRBJ2-6, with D possibly matching TRBD1 (6 bases). Trimming shortened V by 3 bases and J by 0 bases, and 27 bases separated the two germline ends. CDR1 and CDR2 (germline): SNHLY, FYNNEI. The CDR3 loop spans 22 amino acids. This CDR3 is CASSEVPRGPNSRSSGANVLTF. The DNA for the CDR3 is TGTGCCAGCAGTGAGGTCCCCAGGGGTCCAAACAGTCGGTCCTCTGGGGCCAACGTCCTGACTTTC.

The chain carries TRBV10-3 and TRBJ2-5; 7 bases agree with TRBD1. CDR1 and CDR2 from the germline V gene are ENHRY and SYGVKD. Losses at the gene ends were 3 bases for V and 4 bases for J; bases not matched to a gene: 2. The CDR3 contains 13 residues. The CDR3 loop is CAISEGGRETQYF. In DNA, the CDR3 is TGTGCCATCAGTGAAGGGGGCAGAGAGACCCAGTACTTC.

The chain couples TRBV19 to TRBJ2-5; TRBD2 matches 7 bases. Per germline, CDR1 LNHDA and CDR2 SQIVND (reference sequence). This CDR3 has 12 amino acids. After removal of 8 bases from V and 4 bases from J, the junction contained 4 bases not matched to a gene. The CDR3 region has the DNA TGTGCCAGTGGGGGGGTAGGAGAGACCCAGTACTTC. It yields the protein CASGGVGETQYF.

The chain couples TRBV2 to TRBJ1-1; the D gene is possibly TRBD1 (6 bases). The CDR3 has 13 residues. V lost 10 bases, J lost 1 base, and 13 bases lay in between. Germline V lookup: CDR1 SNHLY, CDR2 FYNNEI. DNA for the CDR3: TGTGCCACTTACAGGGAGCCGAACACTGAAGCTTTCTTT. Residues: CATYREPNTEAFF.

V gene TRBV7-9 combines with J gene TRBJ1-6; TRBD1 aligns across 7 bases. The germline CDR1 and CDR2 sequences are SEHNR and FQNEAQ (reference sequence). V lost 5 bases and J lost 7; bases outside the gene matches: 5. The CDR3 totals 14 residues. CDR3 amino acids: CASSQLQGNSPLHF. CDR3 nucleotide sequence: TGTGCCAGCAGCCAACTACAGGGGAATTCACCCCTCCACTTT.

V gene TRBV11-2 combines with J gene TRBJ2-7, with 13 positions matching TRBD2. With 3 bases clipped from V and 4 bases from J, the junction kept 9 bases outside the gene matches. This CDR3 spans 17 amino acids. Germline CDR1 and CDR2: SGHAT and FQNNGV. CDR3: CASSFGLAGVVGYEQYF. The CDR3 DNA is TGTGCCAGCAGCTTTGGACTAGCGGGAGTCGTGGGATACGAGCAGTACTTC.

A note on this clone: The sample holds other DNA sequences that translate to the same CDR3. V gene TRBV11-2 combines with J gene TRBJ2-2; D might be TRBD2 (6 bases). This CDR3 contains 14 residues. Deletions cut 5 bases from V and 2 bases from J, with 9 bases between. Germline V gene data show CDR1 as SGHAT and CDR2 as FQNNGV. CDR3 residues: CASSLGLNTGELFF. The CDR3, as DNA: TGTGCCAGCAGCCTGGGACTTAACACCGGGGAGCTGTTTTTT.

V gene TRBV7-2 combines with J gene TRBJ2-2, with 7 bases fitting TRBD1. Looked up from germline, CDR1 is SGHTA and CDR2 is FQGNSA. This CDR3 is 15 amino acids long. The V gene end was trimmed by 2 bases and the J gene end by 4 bases; junction bases not matched to a gene: 4. CDR3 sequence reads: CASSLQGDVTGELFF. The CDR3 bases are TGTGCCAGCAGCTTACAGGGGGACGTCACCGGGGAGCTGTTTTTT.

This clone was detected a few times. J is TRBJ1-1 and V is TRBV4-2; D might be TRBD1 (5 bases). The CDR3 runs 13 residues. Germline CDR1 and CDR2: LGHNA and YNFKEQ. V was trimmed by 4 bases and J by 6 bases, leaving 12 bases between them. CDR3 protein: CASSLGGDAEAFF. CDR3 nucleotides: TGTGCCAGCAGCCTGGGGGGAGACGCTGAAGCTTTCTTT.

CDR3 DNA sequence: TGTGCCAGCAGCTCGGGACAGACTAGCTCTGGAAACACCATATATTTT. Amino acid sequence: CASSSGQTSSGNTIYF. V is TRBV7-9 and J is TRBJ1-3; 7 nucleotides match TRBD1. The CDR3 is 16 residues long. V dropped 4 bases and J dropped 0; count of bases not matched to a gene: 6. The V gene's germline CDR1 is SEHNR and CDR2 FQNEAQ (reference sequence). The full variable domain, rest sourced from reference TRBV7-9 and TRBJ1-3, is DTGVSQNPRHKITKRGQNVTFRCDPISEHNRLYWYRQTLGQGPEFLTYFQNEAQLEKSRLLSDRFSAERPKGSFSTLEIQRTEQGDSAMYLCASSSGQTSSGNTIYFGEGSWLTVV.

The V gene is TRBV5-1, the J gene TRBJ2-5; 8 nucleotides agree with TRBD1. Germline values: CDR1 SGHRS, CDR2 YFSETQ. Trimming at V came to 4 bases and at J to 1 base, leaving 6 bases not matched to a gene. The CDR3 length is 15 residues. CDR3 loop: CASSRGDRSQETQYF. The CDR3 coding sequence is TGCGCCAGCAGCCGCGGGGACAGGAGCCAAGAGACCCAGTACTTC.

The chain carries TRBV6-5 and TRBJ2-3, with a possible D match to TRBD2 (6 bases). CDR1 is MNHEY and CDR2 is SVGAGI in the germline V gene. V lost 6 bases to trimming and J lost 2 bases, with 15 bases between them. The CDR3 covers 15 residues. CDR3: CASSQIAANTDTQYF. In DNA form, the CDR3 reads TGTGCCAGCAGCCAAATAGCGGCCAACACAGATACGCAGTATTTT.

The CDR3, as DNA: TGTGCCAGCAGCAATTCCCCGGACAGAAACTATGGCTACACCTTC. Translated: CASSNSPDRNYGYTF. V gene TRBV21-1 combines with J gene TRBJ1-2; TRBD1 is the table's D call and was not checked against the DNA. TRBV21-1 is assigned pseudogene status. CDR3 length equals 15 residues.

DNA for the CDR3: TGTGCCAGCAGCGGGGCATGGGATGAGCAGTTCTTC. Translated: CASSGAWDEQFF. The rearrangement links TRBV5-8 to TRBJ2-1, with D perhaps TRBD1 (5 bases). Trimming shortened V by 4 bases and J by 8 bases, and 10 bases separated the two germline ends. This CDR3 comprises 12 residues. Per germline, CDR1 SGHTS and CDR2 YDEGEE.

For the CDR3, the DNA is TGTGCCAGCAGCTTGCCGGACAGGGGCACAGATACGCAGTATTTT. This sequence encodes CASSLPDRGTDTQYF. V is TRBV7-2 and J is TRBJ2-3; 8 nucleotides line up with TRBD1. This CDR3 contains 15 residues. CDR1 and CDR2 (germline): SGHTA, FQGNSA. After removal of 3 bases from V and 1 base from J, the junction contained 3 bases not matched to a gene.

CDR3 coding DNA: TGTGCCAGCAGCCAGGACAGGGATTATTATGGCTACACCTTC. Translating gives CASSQDRDYYGYTF. The V and J genes are TRBV4-2 and TRBJ1-2; 8 positions match TRBD1. J lost 5 bases, V lost 3 bases, and 5 bases had no gene match. Germline CDR1 LGHNA, CDR2 YNFKEQ. The CDR3 is 14 amino acids.

The rearrangement links TRBV14 to TRBJ2-1, with D perhaps TRBD2 (5 bases). Trimming removed 4 bases from V and 0 bases from J, with 7 bases in between. This CDR3 region has 14 residues. Germline V lookup: CDR1 SGHDN, CDR2 FVKESK. The CDR3 region is CASSLRDSYNEQFF. The CDR3 region has the DNA TGTGCCAGCAGCCTGAGGGACTCCTACAATGAGCAGTTCTTC.

This rearrangement joins TRBV2 to TRBJ2-7, with D perhaps matching TRBD1 (6 bases). The length of the CDR3 is 14 residues. Germline V CDR1 and CDR2: SNHLY, FYNNEI. With 3 bases removed from V and 2 bases from J, the gap between germline ends came to 11 bases. The CDR3 coding sequence is TGTGCCAGCAGTGACCGGGACACCGCCTACGAGCAGTACTTC. Encoded protein: CASSDRDTAYEQYF.

The chain couples TRBV5-1 to TRBJ2-6, with D possibly matching TRBD2 (5 bases). Germline V gives CDR1 SGHRS, CDR2 YFSETQ. The CDR3 contains 16 residues. V was pared by 4 bases and J by 1 base, with 12 bases between. In nucleotides, the CDR3 is TGCGCCAGCAGCCGTACTAGTGGATCTGGGGCCAACGTCCTGACTTTC. Its protein is CASSRTSGSGANVLTF.

This clone was recorded only once. V is TRBV18 and J is TRBJ2-3; the D gene is possibly TRBD2 (5 bases). This CDR3 spans 14 amino acids. V was trimmed by 4 bases and J by 0 bases, leaving 8 bases between them. From germline, CDR1 is KGHSH and CDR2 LQKENI. Here the CDR3 DNA reads TGTGCCAGCTCACAGAGGACTAGCACAGATACGCAGTATTTT. Protein product: CASSQRTSTDTQYF.

The rearrangement joins TRBV6-5 to TRBJ2-7; tentatively, D is TRBD1 or TRBD2 (5 bases each). Germline lookup yields CDR1 MNHEY and CDR2 SVGAGI. The CDR3 loop spans 14 amino acids. The V and J ends lost 5 bases and 3 bases respectively, with 14 bases between them. The DNA of the CDR3 is TGTGCCAGCAGTCCCCAAGGGACCCACTACGAGCAGTACTTC. Translating gives CASSPQGTHYEQYF.

Written as DNA, the CDR3 is TGTGCCAGCAGCCCACTAGACAGTTACCGCGAGCAGTACTTC. Residues: CASSPLDSYREQYF. V is TRBV27 and J is TRBJ2-7, with D perhaps TRBD1 or TRBD2 (5 bases each). The germline V and J ends were trimmed by 6 bases and 6 bases, with 18 bases remaining between them. Germline V CDR1 and CDR2: MNHEY, SMNVEV (reference sequence). The CDR3 contains 14 residues.

The chain carries TRBV11-3 and TRBJ2-5; D tentatively reads TRBD1 or TRBD2 (7 bases each). This CDR3 region has 16 residues. Germline CDR1 and CDR2: SGHNT and YENEEA. Trimming stripped 1 base from V and 6 bases from J, with 18 bases between. The chain's CDR3 is CASSLGEGADGQTQYF. The DNA of the CDR3 is TGTGCCAGCAGCTTAGGGGAGGGGGCGGATGGGCAGACCCAGTACTTC.

The chain carries TRBV7-9 and TRBJ1-1, with D perhaps matching TRBD1 (6 bases). Deletions cut 4 bases from V and 1 base from J, with 7 bases between. From germline, CDR1 is SEHNR and CDR2 FQNEAQ (reference sequence). This CDR3 region has 13 residues. CDR3 sequence (DNA): TGTGCCAGCAGCTCACAGGGGAACACTGAAGCTTTCTTT. Its protein product is CASSSQGNTEAFF. Combining the CDR3 with reference TRBV7-9 and TRBJ1-1 gives the whole variable domain DTGVSQNPRHKITKRGQNVTFRCDPISEHNRLYWYRQTLGQGPEFLTYFQNEAQLEKSRLLSDRFSAERPKGSFSTLEIQRTEQGDSAMYLCASSSQGNTEAFFGQGTRLTVV.